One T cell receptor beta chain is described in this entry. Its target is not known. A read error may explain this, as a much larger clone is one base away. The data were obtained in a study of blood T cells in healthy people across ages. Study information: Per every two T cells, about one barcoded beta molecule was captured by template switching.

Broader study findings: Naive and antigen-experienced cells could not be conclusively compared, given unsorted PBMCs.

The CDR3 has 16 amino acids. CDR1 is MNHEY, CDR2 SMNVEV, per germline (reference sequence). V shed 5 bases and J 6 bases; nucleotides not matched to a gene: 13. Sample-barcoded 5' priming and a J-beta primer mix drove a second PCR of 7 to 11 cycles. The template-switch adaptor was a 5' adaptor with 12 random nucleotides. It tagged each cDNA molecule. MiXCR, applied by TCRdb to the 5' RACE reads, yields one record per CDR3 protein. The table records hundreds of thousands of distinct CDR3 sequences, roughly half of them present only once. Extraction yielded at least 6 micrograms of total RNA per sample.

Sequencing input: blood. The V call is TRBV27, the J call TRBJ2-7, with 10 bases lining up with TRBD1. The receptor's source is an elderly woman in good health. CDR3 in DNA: TGTGCCAGCAGTGTCCGACAGGGGGCTGTAATGCCCGAGCAGTACTTC. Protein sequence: CASSVRQGAVMPEQYF.